This paragraph reports one T cell receptor beta chain. Its cognate antigen is unknown. This sample stems from a study of identifying expanded T cells in peripheral blood. Whole-study results and caveats: About 1.2 clones differed between technical replicates, versus about 16 and 19 over time.

The CDR3 loop spans 12 amino acids. The germline V gene has CDR1 MNHEY and CDR2 SVGAGI. Trimming shortened V by 2 bases and J by 9 bases, and 8 bases separated the two germline ends. Sequencing was performed with immunoSEQ multiplex PCR; in TCRdb, only in-frame clones are kept and a portion is missing. The repertoire holds more than 85,000 clones, with 70% to 90% as singletons. The chain is built from TRBV6-5 and TRBJ2-1, with no clear D. The sequenced sample was blood. This receptor was identified in a person aged 18 to 75 in good health. CDR3 protein: CASSYVAGEQFF. CDR3 DNA sequence: TGTGCCAGCAGTTACGTAGCCGGTGAGCAGTTCTTC.